The TCR beta chain described here comes from a study of blood T cell repertoires in COVID-19. At the level of the study: Sites in the United States, Italy and Spain provided acute and convalescent COVID-19 samples.

The CDR3 runs to 15 residues. The V end was cut by 6 bases, the J end by 6 bases, with 20 bases between. The germline CDR1 and CDR2 sequences are MNHEY and SVGAGI. Original analysis: Amplification of reference gene primers was used by the study to estimate nucleated cell counts. Using immunoSEQ multiplex PCR, the repertoire was profiled, and TCRdb retains in-frame clones only, with some absent. V and J calls and clone size are as listed in that table; D and trimming were resolved from the DNA. The sample comprises some 72,000 clones, roughly 86% of which are singletons, and 4.5% to 5% rests with the top ten.

The chain carries TRBV6-5 and TRBJ1-2, with a weak D call TRBD1 (6 bases). This TCR was sampled from a man aged 50 or older with active or convalescent COVID-19. Sequenced sample: peripheral blood. CDR3 sequence: CASRSTGFALDGYTF. CDR3 sequence (DNA): TGTGCCAGCAGATCCACAGGGTTTGCATTGGATGGCTACACCTTC.